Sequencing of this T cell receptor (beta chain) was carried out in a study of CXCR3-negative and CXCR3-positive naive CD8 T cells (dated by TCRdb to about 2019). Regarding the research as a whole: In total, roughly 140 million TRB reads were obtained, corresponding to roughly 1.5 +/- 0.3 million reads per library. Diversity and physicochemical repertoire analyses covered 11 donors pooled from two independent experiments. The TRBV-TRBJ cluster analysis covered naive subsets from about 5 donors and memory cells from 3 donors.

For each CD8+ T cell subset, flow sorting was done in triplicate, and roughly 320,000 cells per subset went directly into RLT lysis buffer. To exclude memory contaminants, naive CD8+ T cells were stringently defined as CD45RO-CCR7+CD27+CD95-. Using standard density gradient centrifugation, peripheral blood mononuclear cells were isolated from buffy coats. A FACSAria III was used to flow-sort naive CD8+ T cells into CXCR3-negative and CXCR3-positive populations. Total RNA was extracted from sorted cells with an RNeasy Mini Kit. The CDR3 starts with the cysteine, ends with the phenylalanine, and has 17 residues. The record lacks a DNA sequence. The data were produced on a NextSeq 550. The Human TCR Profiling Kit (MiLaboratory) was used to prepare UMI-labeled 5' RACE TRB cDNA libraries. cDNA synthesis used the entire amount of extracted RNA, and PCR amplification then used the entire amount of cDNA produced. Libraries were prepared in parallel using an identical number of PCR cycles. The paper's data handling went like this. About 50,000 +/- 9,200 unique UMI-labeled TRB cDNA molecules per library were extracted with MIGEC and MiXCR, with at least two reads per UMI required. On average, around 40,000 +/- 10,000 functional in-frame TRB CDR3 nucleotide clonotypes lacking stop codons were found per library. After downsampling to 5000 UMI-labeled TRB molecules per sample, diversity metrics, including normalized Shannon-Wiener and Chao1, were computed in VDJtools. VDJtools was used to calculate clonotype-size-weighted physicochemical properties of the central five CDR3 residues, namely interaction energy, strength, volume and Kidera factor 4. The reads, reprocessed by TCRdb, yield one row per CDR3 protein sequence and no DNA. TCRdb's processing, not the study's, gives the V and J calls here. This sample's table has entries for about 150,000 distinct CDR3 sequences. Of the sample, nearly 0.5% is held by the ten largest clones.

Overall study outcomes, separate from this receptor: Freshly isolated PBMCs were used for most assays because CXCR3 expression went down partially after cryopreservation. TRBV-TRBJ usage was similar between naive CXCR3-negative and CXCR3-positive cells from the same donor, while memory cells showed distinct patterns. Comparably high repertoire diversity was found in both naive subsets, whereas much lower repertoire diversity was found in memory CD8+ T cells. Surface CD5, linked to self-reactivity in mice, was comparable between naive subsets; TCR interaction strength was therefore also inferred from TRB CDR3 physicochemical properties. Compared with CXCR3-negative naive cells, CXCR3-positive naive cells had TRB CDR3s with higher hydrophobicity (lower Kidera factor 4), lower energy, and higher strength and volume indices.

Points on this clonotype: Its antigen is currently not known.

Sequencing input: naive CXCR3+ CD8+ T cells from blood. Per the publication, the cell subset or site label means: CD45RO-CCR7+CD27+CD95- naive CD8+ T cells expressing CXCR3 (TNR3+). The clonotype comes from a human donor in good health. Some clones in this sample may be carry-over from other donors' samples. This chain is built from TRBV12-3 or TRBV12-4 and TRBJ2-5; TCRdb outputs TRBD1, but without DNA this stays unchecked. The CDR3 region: CASSLIPVPGGQETQYF.